The T cell receptor (beta chain) described here comes from a study of blood T cell repertoires in COVID-19. Study context: Specimens from acute and convalescent COVID-19 originated in the United States, Italy and Spain.

CDR3 length equals 15 residues. Germline CDR1 SNHLY, CDR2 FYNNEI. With V trimmed by 7 bases and J by 3 bases, 8 bases remained unmatched. Sequencing used immunoSEQ multiplex PCR; TCRdb keeps in-frame clones, though not all of them. The table lists roughly 240,000 clones, about 82% of them singletons. The source material was peripheral blood. The V gene is TRBV2, the J gene TRBJ2-2; 7 nucleotides match TRBD1. The receptor comes from a woman of 80 years or more with COVID-19, enrolled during active disease. CDR3 residues: CASIRGTGDTGELFF. In DNA, the CDR3 is TGTGCCAGCATAAGGGGTACAGGGGACACCGGGGAGCTGTTTTTT.